Below, 3 T cell receptor beta chains from the same sample are listed, as sequenced in a study of human T cells and chemical hapten exposure. Described time point: patch test 1, 2 weeks after DPC sensitization. As to treatment: therapeutic diphenylcyclopropenone sensitization with weekly scalp DPC. One entry per CDR3 protein, called by TCRdb with MiXCR from the RACE reads. The table includes tens of thousands of distinct CDR3 sequences, approximately 8.6% detected once. This specimen was whole blood, taken in connection with sensitization to the hapten diphenylcyclopropenone (DPC). The receptors here all came from a middle-aged woman with alopecia areata. Some clones in this sample may be carry-over from other donors' samples.

This clonotype came up many times. For the CDR3, the DNA is TGTGCCAGCAGCTTTAGCGGGGGCCGCTCCTACGAGCAGTACTTC. Protein product: CASSFSGGRSYEQYF. The J gene is TRBJ2-7, the V gene TRBV7-2; 9 bases agree with TRBD2. Germline V gene sequence: CDR1 SGHTA, CDR2 FQGNSA. The CDR3 consists of 15 residues. Losses at the gene ends were 3 bases for V and 0 bases for J; bases not matched to a gene: 3.

In its sample, this clonotype was seen many times. V is TRBV7-9 and J is TRBJ2-7, with D tentatively TRBD2 (7 bases). Per the germline V gene, CDR1 is SEHNR and CDR2 is FQNEAQ (reference sequence). This CDR3 comprises 17 residues. V was clipped by 4 bases and J by 0 bases, with 19 bases between them. In DNA form, the CDR3 reads TGTGCCAGCAGCTCCCCTAGGGGGGGGGCGAGCTCCTACGAGCAGTACTTC. Translated: CASSSPRGGASSYEQYF.

J is TRBJ2-7 and V is TRBV4-1, with a possible D match to TRBD1 (5 bases). V lost 3 bases and J 5 bases, leaving 11 bases between the germline ends. Per the germline V gene, CDR1 is MGHRA and CDR2 is YSYEKL. CDR3 length: 13 residues. The CDR3 sequence: CASSHPGLDEQYF. The CDR3 nucleotides are TGCGCCAGCAGCCATCCAGGGCTGGACGAGCAGTACTTC.